Below are 10 T cell receptor beta chains sequenced from a single sample in a study of blood T cell repertoires in COVID-19. The table came from immunoSEQ multiplex PCR; TCRdb's copy has only in-frame clones and leaves some out. The sample records about 170,000 clones, around 92% being singletons. The sequenced sample was peripheral blood. All receptors derive from a man under 40 with COVID-19, enrolled during active disease.

This rearrangement joins TRBV7-8 to TRBJ2-7; D may be TRBD2 (6 bases). CDR3 length: 15 residues. Germline CDR1 is SGHVS and CDR2 is FQNEAQ. V was trimmed by 4 bases and J by 7 bases, leaving 20 bases between them. The CDR3 nucleotides read TGTGCCAGCAGCTCGTCGGGACTGTCCCTCGGGGAGCAGTACTTC. Translating gives CASSSSGLSLGEQYF. Drawing the rest from reference TRBV7-8 and TRBJ2-7, the complete variable domain is GAGVSQSPRYKVAKRGQDVALRCDPISGHVSLFWYQQALGQGPEFLTYFQNEAQLDKSGLPSDRFFAERPEGSVSTLKIQRTQQEDSAVYLCASSSSGLSLGEQYFGPGTRLTVT.

This chain links TRBV6-2 or TRBV6-3 with TRBJ1-1; D not certain. The CDR3 is 12 residues long. Germline V lookup: CDR1 MNHEY, CDR2 SVGEGT. V gave up 10 bases and J gave up 3 bases, with 12 bases separating them. The CDR3 region has the DNA TGTGCCACCAGCCCGGGAGACACTGAAGCTTTCTTT. Protein: CATSPGDTEAFF.

The chain employs TRBV9 and TRBJ1-1, with no clear D. Trimming pared 4 bases from V and 6 bases from J, leaving 10 bases between. The V gene's germline CDR1 is SGDLS and CDR2 YYNGEE. The CDR3 contains 12 residues. CDR3 bases: TGTGCCAGCAGCTCTTCAACTCCTGAAGCTTTCTTT. It translates to CASSSSTPEAFF.

The genes are TRBV19 and TRBJ2-7, with 7 bases identical to TRBD1. The CDR3 has 15 amino acids. Germline V gene lookup returns CDR1 LNHDA and CDR2 SQIVND (reference sequence). After removal of 4 bases from V and 2 bases from J, the junction contained 8 bases not matched to a gene. CDR3 amino acids: CASSRSGTAAYEQYF. CDR3 nucleotides: TGTGCCAGTAGTAGATCCGGGACAGCCGCCTACGAGCAGTACTTC.

The V and J genes are TRBV7-2 and TRBJ2-7, with D perhaps TRBD2 (6 bases). The CDR3 totals 15 residues. V was pared by 0 bases and J by 7 bases, with 16 bases between. Germline CDR1 reads SGHTA; CDR2 reads FQGNSA. CDR3 residues: CASSLAVADLGEQYF. The CDR3 region has the DNA TGTGCCAGCAGCTTAGCGGTAGCGGACTTGGGGGAGCAGTACTTC.

In DNA, the CDR3 is TGCGCCAGCAGCAGGGACTCAGGGTACGAGCAGTACTTC. Translating it yields CASSRDSGYEQYF. The rearrangement links TRBV5-1 to TRBJ2-7; maybe TRBD2 (6 bases). The CDR3 is 13 residues long. V lost 4 bases, J lost 4 bases, and 12 bases lay in between. CDR1 SGHRS and CDR2 YFSETQ come from the germline V gene.

This CDR3 reads CASSLVGYEQYF. The CDR3 DNA follows: TGTGCCAGCAGCTTGGTCGGCTACGAGCAGTACTTC. This rearrangement joins TRBV5-5 to TRBJ2-7; D not certain. V lost 0 bases and J 3 bases, leaving 4 bases between the germline ends. Germline V lookup: CDR1 SGHKS, CDR2 YYEKEE (reference sequence). This CDR3 is built from 12 residues.

The rearrangement joins TRBV27 to TRBJ1-6; 8 positions agree with TRBD1. The germline gives CDR1 MNHEY, CDR2 SMNVEV (reference sequence). V lost 6 bases and J lost 7; bases outside the gene matches: 14. The CDR3 has 17 amino acids. The CDR3 region has the DNA TGTGCCAGCAGCCTTTCCCGATCGGGACAGGCGAATTCACCCCTCCACTTT. It yields the protein CASSLSRSGQANSPLHF.

The rearrangement links TRBV10-3 to TRBJ2-3, with TRBD1 identical over 9 bases. Looked up from germline, CDR1 is ENHRY and CDR2 is SYGVKD. This CDR3 region has 17 residues. J gave up 6 bases and V 0 bases, and 10 bases lay outside the gene matches. The CDR3 region is CAISESGRGQGVDTQYF. The CDR3 DNA follows: TGTGCCATCAGTGAGTCAGGTCGGGGACAGGGTGTTGATACGCAGTATTTT.

This clone has only one observation. V and J are TRBV5-6 and TRBJ2-7, with D tentatively TRBD1 (6 bases). The V and J ends lost 4 bases and 0 bases respectively, with 11 bases between them. From germline, CDR1 is SGHDT and CDR2 YYEEEE. This CDR3 has 14 residues. The CDR3 DNA reads as TGTGCCAGCAGCGGATGGGACATCTCCTACGAGCAGTACTTC. Translating gives CASSGWDISYEQYF.